Listed below are T cell receptor beta chains from one sample, sequenced in a study of cytomegalovirus exposure and HLA in healthy donors. Some clones are missing from TCRdb's copy, which holds only in-frame ones; the method was immunoSEQ multiplex PCR. Listed are around 130,000 clones; roughly 2% falls within the top ten. Sequencing input: PBMCs. Receptors were obtained from an older woman in good health and CMV-seronegative. CDR3s include the opening cysteine and the closing phenylalanine or tryptophan. D genes are given only for firm matches.

V gene	J gene	D gene	CDR3 DNA	CDR3 protein
TRBV14	TRBJ2-3	.	TGTGCCAGCAGCCCCCAACAGGGACGCACAGATACGCAGTATTTT	CASSPQQGRTDTQYF
TRBV11-3	TRBJ2-2	TRBD2	TGTGCCAGCAGCTTAGGGGGACTAGCGGGGAACACCGGGGAGCTGTTTTTT	CASSLGGLAGNTGELFF
TRBV29-1	TRBJ2-4	TRBD2	TGCAGCGTTGGTTTTAGCGGGAGGTCAGGCAACATTCAGTACTTC	CSVGFSGRSGNIQYF
TRBV28	TRBJ1-3	TRBD1	TGTGCCAGCAGACCTATCCCGGGACAGGGGGCGCGAAGGGCTGGAAACACCATATATTTT	CASRPIPGQGARRAGNTIYF
TRBV7-3	TRBJ2-1	TRBD2	TGTGCCAGCAGCTTAACCGGGCCCGGACTAGCGGGAGGGCGCAATGAGCAGTTCTTC	CASSLTGPGLAGGRNEQFF
TRBV6-4	TRBJ1-1	TRBD1	TGTGCCAGCAGTGACTCGACAGGGGGAAACACTGAAGCTTTCTTT	CASSDSTGGNTEAFF
TRBV10-3	TRBJ1-5	TRBD1	TGTGCCATCAGTGAGTCCCGGGACAGGGGTTATCAGCCCCAGCATTTT	CAISESRDRGYQPQHF
TRBV27	TRBJ1-5	.	TGTGCCAGCAGTCCCCATGTCGGGGTAGAACAGCCCCAACATTTT	CASSPHVGVEQPQHF
TRBV7-9	TRBJ1-2	.	TGTGCCAGCAGCTTATCAGGGTCGGGCTATGGCTACACCTTC	CASSLSGSGYGYTF
TRBV6-1	TRBJ1-2	.	TGTGCCAGCAGTGAATCGTGGGGGGACTATGGCTACACCTTC	CASSESWGDYGYTF
TRBV9	TRBJ1-1	.	TGTGCCAGCAGCGTAGAGCCTCTGTTTCTAGGGGCTGGTCGGAGCACTGAAGCTTTCTTT	CASSVEPLFLGAGRSTEAFF
TRBV30	TRBJ1-1	.	TGTGCTTCCTCAGGGCTCATGAACACTGAAGCTTTCTTT	CASSGLMNTEAFF
TRBV9	TRBJ2-7	.	TGTGCCAGCAGCGTCAGTTCGGGAGGGGGCTTTGGGGGAGGGCCCTACGAGCAGTACTTC	CASSVSSGGGFGGGPYEQYF
TRBV7-8	TRBJ1-3	TRBD1	TGTGCCAGCAGCTTAGATGGGACAGGCTCTGGAAACACCATATATTTT	CASSLDGTGSGNTIYF
TRBV29-1	TRBJ1-1	TRBD1	TGCAGCGTTGAAGTTCGACAGGGAAACACTGAAGCTTTCTTT	CSVEVRQGNTEAFF
TRBV27	TRBJ2-2	.	TGTGCCAGCAGTTTAACTAGGGCGAACACCGGGGAGCTGTTTTTT	CASSLTRANTGELFF
TRBV5-1	TRBJ2-7	TRBD1	TGCGCCAGCGGTGACAGGGACTACGAGCAGTACTTC	CASGDRDYEQYF
TRBV2	TRBJ1-2	.	TGTGCCAGCAGTGTTAACAGCCTCTATGGCTACACCTTC	CASSVNSLYGYTF
TRBV6-1	TRBJ1-4	.	TGTGCCAGCAGTGAAGTGAGGACAGTCGCAAATGAAAAACTGTTTTTT	CASSEVRTVANEKLFF
TRBV7-9	TRBJ1-1	.	TGTGCCAGCAGGTGGGAGGGGGGGCGACGGCTTGACACTGAAGCTTTCTTT	CASRWEGGRRLDTEAFF
TRBV7-3	TRBJ1-1	.	TGTGCCAGCAGCTTCCAGGAGGGCACTGAAGCTTTCTTT	CASSFQEGTEAFF
TRBV4-1	TRBJ2-5	TRBD1	TGCGCCAGCAGCCCAACAGGGGGCTTTGCTGAGACCCAGTACTTC	CASSPTGGFAETQYF
TRBV2	TRBJ1-1	.	TGTGCCAGCAGTGATGGTCGAGCTGAAGCTTTCTTT	CASSDGRAEAFF
TRBV6-1	TRBJ1-5	TRBD1	TGTGCCAGCAGTGGGTGGACAGGGGGTAATCAGCCCCAGCATTTT	CASSGWTGGNQPQHF
TRBV10-1	TRBJ2-1	.	TGCGCCAGCAGTGAGTCGAGGTACAATGAGCAGTTCTTC	CASSESRYNEQFF
TRBV4-1	TRBJ2-3	TRBD2	TGCGCCAGCAGCCAAGTAGTCGGGTCTAGCGGGCATACGCAGTATTTT	CASSQVVGSSGHTQYF
TRBV12-5	TRBJ2-7	.	TGTGCTAGTGGTTTGTCCCAGGAGGTCTCCTACGAGCAGTACTTC	CASGLSQEVSYEQYF
TRBV5-1	TRBJ2-7	TRBD1	TGCGCCAGCAGGGTCGGGACAGGGGGCTTCTACGAGCAGTACTTC	CASRVGTGGFYEQYF
TRBV28	TRBJ2-7	TRBD2	TGTGCCAGCAGTTTATTGTCTAGCGGCTCCTACGAGCAGTACTTC	CASSLLSSGSYEQYF
TRBV6-1	TRBJ1-3	.	TGTGCCAGCAGTGATGGGCCAGGGACAGGAAACACCATATATTTT	CASSDGPGTGNTIYF
TRBV19	TRBJ2-2	.	TGTGCCAGTAGTTTTGCGGGGAACACCGGGGAGCTGTTTTTT	CASSFAGNTGELFF
TRBV7-6	TRBJ2-7	.	TGTGCCAGCAGCTTAGAACCCCCCGGCGGCGAGCAGTACTTC	CASSLEPPGGEQYF
TRBV7-2	TRBJ2-7	TRBD1	TGTGCCAGCAGCACCCGGACAGGGTCGGTCGAGCAGTACTTC	CASSTRTGSVEQYF
TRBV6-5	TRBJ2-5	TRBD2	TGTGCCAGCAGGCCCCTGGGGGGGGAAGAGACCCAGTACTTC	CASRPLGGEETQYF
TRBV9	TRBJ2-7	.	TGTGCCAGCAGCCTCGGGGGGTACTTC	CASSLGGYF
TRBV29-1	TRBJ1-2	.	TGCAGCGTTGACCGGGTCCAGTTTTATGGCTACACCTTC	CSVDRVQFYGYTF
TRBV6-5	TRBJ2-7	TRBD1	TGTGCCAGCAGTTTAAGGGGACAGGGGCCTTACGAGCAGTACTTC	CASSLRGQGPYEQYF
TRBV9	TRBJ2-6	.	TGTGCCAGCAGTAAAAGGACTGCTGGGGCCAACGTCCTGACTTTC	CASSKRTAGANVLTF
TRBV12-5	TRBJ1-2	.	TGTGCTAGTGGTCGATCGGGGGGCGCTTACTATGGCTACACCTTC	CASGRSGGAYYGYTF
TRBV2	TRBJ2-1	.	TGTGCCAGCAGTCCCTTTGATGAGCAGTTCTTC	CASSPFDEQFF
TRBV6-5	TRBJ2-7	TRBD1	TGTGCCAGCAGTTACTCCGGACAGGGGGCAGACGAGCAGTACTTC	CASSYSGQGADEQYF
TRBV9	TRBJ2-2	TRBD1	TGTGCCAGCAGCGTCGGGACAGGGGGCGTAAGTGCCGGGGAGCTGTTTTTT	CASSVGTGGVSAGELFF
TRBV9	TRBJ2-2	TRBD1	TGTGCCAGCAGCGTAGGGACAGGAACGAACACCGGGGAGCTGTTTTTT	CASSVGTGTNTGELFF
TRBV6-1	TRBJ1-5	.	TGTGCCAGCAGAGATCAGGGCTCCCTAACTCAGCCCCAGCATTTT	CASRDQGSLTQPQHF
TRBV6-5	TRBJ2-5	.	TGTGCCAGCAGTTACAGGAGGGAGACCCAGTACTTC	CASSYRRETQYF
TRBV5-1	TRBJ1-5	TRBD1	TGCGCCAGCAGCTCAGGGGGTGGGGGCGATCAGCCCCAGCATTTT	CASSSGGGGDQPQHF
TRBV6-1	TRBJ1-1	TRBD1	TGTGCCAGCAGGACAGGGGGCAACACTGAAGCTTTCTTT	CASRTGGNTEAFF
TRBV28	TRBJ1-2	.	TGTGCCAGCAGTCTAGACCTCTCCTATGGCTACACCTTC	CASSLDLSYGYTF
TRBV7-9	TRBJ1-1	.	TGTGCCAGCAGCTCGAACAGGGTTGAGAACACTGAAGCTTTCTTT	CASSSNRVENTEAFF
TRBV5-1	TRBJ2-6	.	TGCGCCAGCAGCTTGGCCCTGACAGGTATGGGGGCCAACGTCCTGACTTTC	CASSLALTGMGANVLTF
TRBV13	TRBJ2-1	.	TGTGCCAGCAGCCCACAGGGCATAGAGCAGTTCTTC	CASSPQGIEQFF
TRBV11-2	TRBJ2-7	.	TGTGCCAGCAGCTTAGCAGAAGCCTACGAGCAGTACTTC	CASSLAEAYEQYF
TRBV10-3	TRBJ2-1	.	TGTGCCATCAGTGCAAGGACTGGCTCGAACAATGAGCAGTTCTTC	CAISARTGSNNEQFF